The T cell receptor (beta chain) under discussion was sequenced for a study of Graves' ophthalmopathy and Graves' hyperthyroidism. Newly diagnosed, the hyperthyroidism patients had under 2 months' duration and were aged 18 to 65. The diagnosis combined clinical symptoms, thyroxine, TRAb, thyroid ultrasound and orbital computed tomography scans. Scientists amplified the TCR beta CDR3 regions from RNA transcripts. The first round was an RT-PCR with HTBI primers, and the second round was a multiplex PCR. TCRdb called the multiplex PCR reads again in MiXCR, with one record for every CDR3 protein. This table holds roughly 1.1 million distinct CDR3 sequences, about two fifths found once. This clonotype occurred many times. V dropped 6 bases and J dropped 10 bases, with 18 bases sitting between them. Germline CDR1 SGHTA, CDR2 FQGNSA. The CDR3 runs 13 residues.

The sample consisted of peripheral blood or thyroid tissue (not recorded which). The clonotype was recovered from an adult man with Graves' hyperthyroidism. The genes are TRBV7-2 and TRBJ1-2, with D unresolved. CDR3 sequence (DNA): TGTGCCAGCAGTTACGGCCCAGGATGGGCCTACACCTTC. It specifies CASSYGPGWAYTF.